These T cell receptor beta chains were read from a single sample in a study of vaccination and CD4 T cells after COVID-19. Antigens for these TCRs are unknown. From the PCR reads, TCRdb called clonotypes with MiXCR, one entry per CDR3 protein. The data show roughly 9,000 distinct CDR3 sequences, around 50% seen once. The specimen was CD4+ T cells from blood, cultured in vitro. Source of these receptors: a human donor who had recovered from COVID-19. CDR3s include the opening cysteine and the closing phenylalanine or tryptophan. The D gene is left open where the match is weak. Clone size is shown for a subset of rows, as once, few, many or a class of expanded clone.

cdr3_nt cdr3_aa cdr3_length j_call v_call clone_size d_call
TGCAGTGCTAGACCGAACAGGGGCCCAAATGAAGCTTTCTTT CSARPNRGPNEAFF 14 TRBJ1-1 TRBV20-1 . TRBD1
TGTGCCAGCAACCCGACAGGGATGGGTGGCTACACCTTC CASNPTGMGGYTF 13 TRBJ1-2 TRBV2 few TRBD1
TGTGCCAGCAGCTTGTCTAGCGGAGTGTACGAGCAGTACTTC CASSLSSGVYEQYF 14 TRBJ2-7 TRBV7-8 . TRBD2
TGTGCCAGCAAGAAGTATTCCGGGACAGCCTATGGCTACACCTTC CASKKYSGTAYGYTF 15 TRBJ1-2 TRBV6-1 few TRBD1
TGTGCCAGCCGCCTTCGGGGGGACAGGGTCTACGAGCAGTACTTC CASRLRGDRVYEQYF 15 TRBJ2-7 TRBV6-1 . TRBD1
TGTGCCAGCACATCAATAGGGTCCTACAATGAGCAGTTCTTC CASTSIGSYNEQFF 14 TRBJ2-1 TRBV2 . .
TGTGCCAGCTCACCACTGGGGGGGCAGGGTAGCAATCAGCCCCAGCATTTT CASSPLGGQGSNQPQHF 17 TRBJ1-5 TRBV18 . .
TGTGCCAGCAGTTTAACCAGGGGGCTGTCGTGGGAGCAGTACTTC CASSLTRGLSWEQYF 15 TRBJ2-7 TRBV12-3/TRBV12-4 . TRBD1
TGCAGTGCTGCCACCCGCTCTGGAAACACCATATATTTT CSAATRSGNTIYF 13 TRBJ1-3 TRBV20-1 . .
TGTGCCAGCAGCTTACGGCTAGCGGGAGCTAGAGATACGCAGTATTTT CASSLRLAGARDTQYF 16 TRBJ2-3 TRBV11-3 . TRBD2
TGTGCCAGCAGTTCGGACAGGGGCGACTGGTTCACTGAAGCTTTCTTT CASSSDRGDWFTEAFF 16 TRBJ1-1 TRBV7-2 few TRBD1
TGCAGTGCGGTTGGTGACGGGACAGCATTCTATGGCTACACCTTC CSAVGDGTAFYGYTF 15 TRBJ1-2 TRBV20-1 once TRBD1
TGTGCCAGCCAAAGGTCTAGCGGGTACTACGAGCAGTACTTC CASQRSSGYYEQYF 14 TRBJ2-7 TRBV28 . TRBD2
TGTGCCACCTCTGAGGGTCGGACAGCGAACACCGGGGAGCTGTTTTTT CATSEGRTANTGELFF 16 TRBJ2-2 TRBV24-1 . .
TGTGCCAGCAGCTTGGGGAGTCAGGGTCTTAACACCGGGGAGCTGTTTTTT CASSLGSQGLNTGELFF 17 TRBJ2-2 TRBV7-9 . .
TGTGCCAGCAGCAGGGGGAGCTCCTACAATGAGCAGTTCTTC CASSRGSSYNEQFF 14 TRBJ2-1 TRBV6-7 . TRBD1
TGTGCCACCAGTTGGACTCAGCCCCAGCATTTT CATSWTQPQHF 11 TRBJ1-5 TRBV24-1 . .
TGTGCCAGCAGCCAAGCTGGGGCCAACGTCCTGACTTTC CASSQAGANVLTF 13 TRBJ2-6 TRBV14 . .